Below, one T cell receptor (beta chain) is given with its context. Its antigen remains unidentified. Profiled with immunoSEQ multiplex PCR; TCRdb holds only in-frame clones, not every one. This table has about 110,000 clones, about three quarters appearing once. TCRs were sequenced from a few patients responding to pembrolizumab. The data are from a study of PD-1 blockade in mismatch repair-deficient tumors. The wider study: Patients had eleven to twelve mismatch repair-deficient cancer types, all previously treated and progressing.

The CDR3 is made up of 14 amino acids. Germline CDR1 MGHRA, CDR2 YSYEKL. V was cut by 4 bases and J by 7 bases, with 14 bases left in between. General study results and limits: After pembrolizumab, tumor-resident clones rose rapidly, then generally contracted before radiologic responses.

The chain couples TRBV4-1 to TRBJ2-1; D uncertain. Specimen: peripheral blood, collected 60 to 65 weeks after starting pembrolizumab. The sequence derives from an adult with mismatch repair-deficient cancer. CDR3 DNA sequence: TGCGCCAGCAGCCCCCCGGACCTTCGGAATGAGCAGTTCTTC. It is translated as CASSPPDLRNEQFF.